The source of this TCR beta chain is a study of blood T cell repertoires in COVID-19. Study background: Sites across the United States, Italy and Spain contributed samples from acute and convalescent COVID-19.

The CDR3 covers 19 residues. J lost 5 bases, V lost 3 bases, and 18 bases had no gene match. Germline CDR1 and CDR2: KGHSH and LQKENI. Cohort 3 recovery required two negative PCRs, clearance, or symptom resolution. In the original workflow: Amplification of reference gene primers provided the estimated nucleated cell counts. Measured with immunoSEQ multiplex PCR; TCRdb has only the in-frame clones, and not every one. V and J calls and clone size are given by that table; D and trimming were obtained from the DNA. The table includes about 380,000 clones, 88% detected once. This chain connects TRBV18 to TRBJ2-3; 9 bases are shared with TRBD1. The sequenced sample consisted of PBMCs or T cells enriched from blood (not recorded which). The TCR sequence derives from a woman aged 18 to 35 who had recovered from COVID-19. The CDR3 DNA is TGTGCCAGCTCACCGGAACCGGGACAGGGATTGGGGTCCAGAGATACGCAGTATTTT. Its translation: CASSPEPGQGLGSRDTQYF. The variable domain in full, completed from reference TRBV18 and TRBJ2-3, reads NAGVMQNPRHLVRRRGQEARLRCSPMKGHSHVYWYRQLPEEGLKFMVYLQKENIIDESGMPKERFSAEFPKEGPSILRIQQVVRGDSAAYFCASSPEPGQGLGSRDTQYFGPGTRLTVL.